Given below is one T cell receptor beta chain in context. Its antigen remains unknown. The data were obtained in a study of post-analysis software for immune sequencing data. Study-level background: In terms of disease course, relapsing-remitting, secondary progressive and progressive-relapsing multiple sclerosis were included. Findings and limits, study-wide: Among several TRBV segments more frequent in patients than controls were TRBV5-6, TRBV5-1 and TRBV20-1. There was significantly lower normalized Chao1 diversity in multiple sclerosis patients than in controls.

Included in the TCR beta cDNA libraries were unique molecular identifiers. T cells numbering 1 to 10 million yielded 500,000 or so cDNA molecules. From the PCR reads, TCRdb called clonotypes with MiXCR, one entry per CDR3 protein. The sample carries about 770,000 distinct CDR3 sequences, just over 45% recorded once. This CDR3 comprises 13 residues. Germline V gives CDR1 MNHEY, CDR2 SVGEGT. The TCR was taken from a girl between 5 and 17 years old with multiple sclerosis. This rearrangement joins TRBV6-2 or TRBV6-3 to TRBJ2-6; D is uncertain. Sample: blood. The CDR3: CDVNLSGANVLTF. CDR3 nucleotides: TGTGACGTAAATCTCTCTGGGGCCAACGTCCTGACTTTC.